This T cell receptor (beta chain) emerged from a study of T-cell memory formation after mild COVID-19. Across the study: The two donors had largely donor-specific TCR clusters. Study-wide results and caveats: Mainly CM and EM harbored the contracting CD4+ clones; mainly EMRA harbored the CD8+ ones. Day 15 to 85 contracting clones showed balanced CD4/CD8; day 15 to 37 expanders favored CD4+. The authors did not confirm SARS-CoV-2 specificity of second-wave clones peaking day 37.

In the case of this clonotype: Its antigen is not known.

TCRdb itself ran the 5' RACE reads through MiXCR, one entry per CDR3 protein. The data show a few hundred thousand distinct CDR3 sequences, around a fifth seen once. The CDR3 runs to 14 residues. V lost 2 bases, J lost 1 base, and 8 bases lay in between. This clonotype was sampled from an adult woman who had mild COVID-19 (a few samples of this study predate the infection). Cell type and time point are not known. The V gene is TRBV12-3 or TRBV12-4, the J gene TRBJ1-1; D not resolved. Material: PBMCs or a T cell subset sorted from them (not recorded which). The CDR3: CASSLFAGNTEAFF. The CDR3, as DNA: TGTGCCAGCAGTTTATTTGCAGGGAACACTGAAGCTTTCTTT.